Listed below are T cell receptor beta chains from one sample, sequenced in a study of T cell repertoires in aging, cancer and after chemotherapy. TCRdb used MiXCR to reprocess the multiplex PCR reads, holding one entry per CDR3 protein. Of about 2,200 distinct CDR3 sequences in the sample, roughly 25% are singletons; the top ten hold over 15%. The specimen was blood. Source of these receptors: a human donor with a solid tumor. The CDR3 runs from the conserved cysteine through the conserved F or W. The D gene is left open where the match is weak. Some rows have no size entry. The others give once, few or many, or a class for an expanded clone.

cdr3_length: 14; clone_size: medium-sized; d_call: NA; j_call: TRBJ2-1; v_call: TRBV20-1; cdr3_aa: CSAKPGSFPNEQFF; cdr3_nt: TGCAGTGCTAAGCCCGGGAGTTTCCCCAATGAGCAGTTCTTC
cdr3_length: 15; clone_size: NA; d_call: TRBD1; j_call: TRBJ2-1; v_call: TRBV7-2; cdr3_aa: CASSSGQGAYNEQFF; cdr3_nt: TGTGCCAGCAGCTCCGGACAGGGGGCCTACAATGAGCAGTTCTTC
cdr3_length: 17; clone_size: NA; d_call: NA; j_call: TRBJ1-2; v_call: TRBV29-1; cdr3_aa: CSVDRDGSTGEGSGYTF; cdr3_nt: TGCAGCGTTGATAGGGACGGCTCCACCGGGGAGGGCTCTGGCTACACCTTC
cdr3_length: 17; clone_size: NA; d_call: NA; j_call: TRBJ2-3; v_call: TRBV11-3; cdr3_aa: CASRVRFRGVRTDTQYF; cdr3_nt: TGTGCCAGCAGGGTGAGGTTCAGGGGGGTCCGCACAGATACGCAGTATTTT
cdr3_length: 15; clone_size: NA; d_call: NA; j_call: TRBJ2-7; v_call: TRBV5-6; cdr3_aa: CASSLELAAYYEQYF; cdr3_nt: TGTGCCAGCAGCTTGGAGTTAGCAGCTTACTACGAGCAGTACTTC
cdr3_length: 15; clone_size: large; d_call: TRBD2; j_call: TRBJ2-1; v_call: TRBV6-4; cdr3_aa: CASSDSTSGSNEQFF; cdr3_nt: TGTGCCAGCAGTGACTCGACTAGCGGGAGTAATGAGCAGTTCTTC
cdr3_length: 13; clone_size: medium-sized; d_call: NA; j_call: TRBJ1-5; v_call: TRBV27; cdr3_aa: CASSRDRNQPQHF; cdr3_nt: TGTGCCAGCAGCCGCGACAGGAATCAGCCCCAGCATTTT
cdr3_length: 15; clone_size: NA; d_call: TRBD2; j_call: TRBJ2-3; v_call: TRBV6-6; cdr3_aa: CASSEISGSTDTQYF; cdr3_nt: TGTGCCAGCAGTGAGATTAGCGGGAGCACAGATACGCAGTATTTT
cdr3_length: 17; clone_size: few; d_call: TRBD1; j_call: TRBJ1-5; v_call: TRBV24-1; cdr3_aa: CATSDTDRGYGNQPQHF; cdr3_nt: TGTGCCACCAGTGACACGGACAGGGGGTATGGCAATCAGCCCCAGCATTTT
cdr3_length: 16; clone_size: NA; d_call: TRBD2; j_call: TRBJ2-1; v_call: TRBV5-6; cdr3_aa: CASSLEGTSGYNEQFF; cdr3_nt: TGTGCCAGCAGCTTGGAAGGGACTAGCGGATACAATGAGCAGTTCTTC
cdr3_length: 15; clone_size: medium-sized; d_call: NA; j_call: TRBJ2-1; v_call: TRBV7-9; cdr3_aa: CASSLAPPGSNEQFF; cdr3_nt: TGTGCCAGCAGCTTAGCGCCCCCAGGGAGCAATGAGCAGTTCTTC
cdr3_length: 16; clone_size: medium-sized; d_call: NA; j_call: TRBJ1-2; v_call: TRBV10-3; cdr3_aa: CAISESPRPENYGYTF; cdr3_nt: TGTGCCATCAGTGAGTCGCCCAGGCCGGAGAACTATGGCTACACCTTC
cdr3_length: 16; clone_size: medium-sized; d_call: TRBD1; j_call: TRBJ1-2; v_call: TRBV19; cdr3_aa: CASSTIGTGVPYGYTF; cdr3_nt: TGTGCCAGTAGTACGATCGGGACAGGGGTACCCTATGGCTACACCTTC
cdr3_length: 16; clone_size: NA; d_call: TRBD2; j_call: TRBJ2-3; v_call: TRBV7-6; cdr3_aa: CASSPGLAGKTDTQYF; cdr3_nt: TGTGCCAGCAGCCCCGGACTAGCGGGAAAAACAGATACGCAGTATTTT
cdr3_length: 14; clone_size: medium-sized; d_call: NA; j_call: TRBJ2-5; v_call: TRBV7-2; cdr3_aa: CASSRGADRETQYF; cdr3_nt: TGTGCCAGCAGCCGGGGAGCTGACCGGGAGACCCAGTACTTC
cdr3_length: 16; clone_size: medium-sized; d_call: NA; j_call: TRBJ2-6; v_call: TRBV5-1; cdr3_aa: CASSFSRGSGANVLTF; cdr3_nt: TGCGCCAGCAGCTTCTCTAGGGGGTCTGGGGCCAACGTCCTGACTTTC
cdr3_length: 14; clone_size: medium-sized; d_call: NA; j_call: TRBJ2-5; v_call: TRBV24-1; cdr3_aa: CATGDFSGAETQYF; cdr3_nt: TGTGCCACCGGAGACTTTTCGGGGGCAGAGACCCAGTACTTC
cdr3_length: 16; clone_size: medium-sized; d_call: TRBD2; j_call: TRBJ2-1; v_call: TRBV6-1; cdr3_aa: CASSPTGTTPLNEQFF; cdr3_nt: TGTGCCAGCAGTCCAACCGGGACTACGCCCCTGAACGAGCAGTTCTTC
cdr3_length: 13; clone_size: few; d_call: NA; j_call: TRBJ2-7; v_call: TRBV5-1; cdr3_aa: CASSPRAVLEQYF; cdr3_nt: TGCGCCAGCAGCCCCCGAGCGGTCCTCGAGCAGTACTTC
cdr3_length: 14; clone_size: medium-sized; d_call: TRBD2; j_call: TRBJ2-5; v_call: TRBV20-1; cdr3_aa: CSVTVTSGVGTQYF; cdr3_nt: TGCAGTGTTACAGTGACTAGCGGAGTAGGGACCCAGTACTTC
cdr3_length: 17; clone_size: medium-sized; d_call: TRBD2; j_call: TRBJ2-6; v_call: TRBV18; cdr3_aa: CASSRPTGGSGANVLTF; cdr3_nt: TGTGCCAGCTCTCGCCCAACGGGAGGATCTGGGGCCAACGTCCTGACTTTC
cdr3_length: 18; clone_size: few; d_call: NA; j_call: TRBJ1-1; v_call: TRBV18; cdr3_aa: CASSPNSLYGATNTEAFF; cdr3_nt: TGTGCCAGCTCACCGAATTCACTTTATGGGGCGACGAACACTGAAGCTTTCTTT
cdr3_length: 19; clone_size: NA; d_call: TRBD1; j_call: TRBJ2-6; v_call: TRBV24-1; cdr3_aa: CATSDSGQGGSSGANVLTF; cdr3_nt: TGTGCCACCAGTGATTCGGGACAGGGGGGGAGCTCTGGGGCCAACGTCCTGACTTTC
cdr3_length: 12; clone_size: large; d_call: TRBD1; j_call: TRBJ2-1; v_call: TRBV5-6; cdr3_aa: CASTRDSPEQFF; cdr3_nt: TGTGCCAGCACCAGGGACAGCCCCGAGCAGTTCTTC
cdr3_length: 13; clone_size: large; d_call: TRBD2; j_call: TRBJ2-7; v_call: TRBV19; cdr3_aa: CASSMTSVYEQYF; cdr3_nt: TGTGCCAGTAGTATGACTAGCGTCTACGAGCAGTACTTC
cdr3_length: 15; clone_size: medium-sized; d_call: NA; j_call: TRBJ1-3; v_call: TRBV6-1; cdr3_aa: CASSETADSGNTIYF; cdr3_nt: TGTGCCAGCAGTGAAACGGCTGATTCTGGAAACACCATATATTTT
cdr3_length: 13; clone_size: medium-sized; d_call: NA; j_call: TRBJ2-3; v_call: TRBV6-4; cdr3_aa: CASGAGHTDTQYF; cdr3_nt: TGTGCCAGCGGTGCGGGTCACACAGATACGCAGTATTTT
cdr3_length: 16; clone_size: medium-sized; d_call: NA; j_call: TRBJ2-3; v_call: TRBV5-1; cdr3_aa: CASSLSPSDRTDTQYF; cdr3_nt: TGCGCCAGCAGCTTGTCACCGAGCGACCGCACAGATACGCAGTATTTT
cdr3_length: 16; clone_size: NA; d_call: TRBD2; j_call: TRBJ2-2; v_call: TRBV9; cdr3_aa: CASSGKREVLLGELFF; cdr3_nt: TGTGCCAGCAGCGGAAAGCGGGAGGTCCTTCTCGGGGAGCTGTTTTTT
cdr3_length: 15; clone_size: medium-sized; d_call: TRBD1; j_call: TRBJ2-5; v_call: TRBV24-1; cdr3_aa: CATSSGQAYQETQYF; cdr3_nt: TGTGCCACCAGTTCGGGACAGGCGTACCAAGAGACCCAGTACTTC
cdr3_length: 16; clone_size: NA; d_call: NA; j_call: TRBJ2-4; v_call: TRBV20-1; cdr3_aa: CSARPGTAGSGNIQYF; cdr3_nt: TGCAGTGCTAGGCCCGGGACAGCGGGAAGTGGAAACATTCAGTACTTC
cdr3_length: 15; clone_size: NA; d_call: NA; j_call: TRBJ2-5; v_call: TRBV7-3; cdr3_aa: CASSPTGAGGETQYF; cdr3_nt: TGTGCCAGCAGCCCCACCGGGGCCGGGGGTGAGACCCAGTACTTC
cdr3_length: 17; clone_size: NA; d_call: TRBD2; j_call: TRBJ2-5; v_call: TRBV10-3; cdr3_aa: CAISESGLAGGPGDQYF; cdr3_nt: TGTGCCATCAGTGAGTCCGGACTAGCGGGAGGGCCAGGGGACCAGTACTTC
cdr3_length: 16; clone_size: NA; d_call: NA; j_call: TRBJ2-4; v_call: TRBV20-1; cdr3_aa: CSARDSGRGDKNIQYF; cdr3_nt: TGCAGTGCAAGGGACTCGGGGCGGGGAGACAAAAACATTCAGTACTTC
cdr3_length: 15; clone_size: few; d_call: NA; j_call: TRBJ2-3; v_call: TRBV20-1; cdr3_aa: CSARGEEGWPDTQYF; cdr3_nt: TGCAGTGCTAGGGGGGAGGAAGGTTGGCCAGATACGCAGTATTTT
cdr3_length: 15; clone_size: few; d_call: TRBD1; j_call: TRBJ1-1; v_call: TRBV27; cdr3_aa: CASSLSWTGYTEAFF; cdr3_nt: TGTGCCAGCAGTTTATCCTGGACAGGGTACACTGAAGCTTTCTTT
cdr3_length: 14; clone_size: medium-sized; d_call: NA; j_call: TRBJ2-5; v_call: TRBV24-1; cdr3_aa: CATSDPRGQETQYF; cdr3_nt: TGTGCCACCAGTGACCCGCGCGGGCAAGAGACCCAGTACTTC
cdr3_length: 16; clone_size: once; d_call: NA; j_call: TRBJ2-3; v_call: TRBV9; cdr3_aa: CASSVVAIGSTDTQYF; cdr3_nt: TGTGCCAGCAGCGTAGTAGCTATCGGGAGCACAGATACGCAGTATTTT
cdr3_length: 14; clone_size: medium-sized; d_call: NA; j_call: TRBJ1-1; v_call: TRBV19; cdr3_aa: CASNPRVGSSEAFF; cdr3_nt: TGTGCCAGTAACCCCCGGGTTGGATCTTCTGAAGCTTTCTTT
cdr3_length: 18; clone_size: NA; d_call: NA; j_call: TRBJ1-1; v_call: TRBV7-9; cdr3_aa: CASSLTSGWGAMNTEAFF; cdr3_nt: TGTGCCAGCAGCCTGACCTCCGGTTGGGGGGCCATGAACACTGAAGCTTTCTTT
cdr3_length: 20; clone_size: NA; d_call: TRBD2; j_call: TRBJ2-2; v_call: TRBV6-2/TRBV6-3; cdr3_aa: CASSYQGLAGGPLGTGELFF; cdr3_nt: TGTGCCAGCAGTTACCAGGGACTAGCGGGAGGGCCGTTGGGCACCGGGGAGCTGTTTTTT
cdr3_length: 16; clone_size: NA; d_call: NA; j_call: TRBJ2-7; v_call: TRBV6-6; cdr3_aa: CASRSQGAGGSYEQYF; cdr3_nt: TGTGCCAGCAGATCCCAGGGCGCTGGAGGGTCCTACGAGCAGTACTTC
cdr3_length: 18; clone_size: medium-sized; d_call: NA; j_call: TRBJ2-6; v_call: TRBV15; cdr3_aa: CATSRFPGQALGANVLTF; cdr3_nt: TGTGCCACCAGCAGATTCCCGGGACAAGCCCTCGGGGCCAACGTCCTGACTTTC
cdr3_length: 15; clone_size: large; d_call: TRBD1; j_call: TRBJ2-1; v_call: TRBV19; cdr3_aa: CATSGWDRAANEQFF; cdr3_nt: TGTGCCACCTCGGGGTGGGACAGGGCCGCCAATGAGCAGTTCTTC
cdr3_length: 13; clone_size: medium-sized; d_call: NA; j_call: TRBJ2-5; v_call: TRBV10-3; cdr3_aa: CAVAGRDEETQYF; cdr3_nt: TGTGCCGTCGCCGGGCGGGATGAAGAGACCCAGTACTTC
cdr3_length: 15; clone_size: NA; d_call: TRBD1; j_call: TRBJ1-2; v_call: TRBV18; cdr3_aa: CASSAPGQTNYGYTF; cdr3_nt: TGTGCCAGCTCAGCCCCGGGACAGACTAACTATGGCTACACCTTC
cdr3_length: 15; clone_size: large; d_call: NA; j_call: TRBJ1-2; v_call: TRBV6-1; cdr3_aa: CASSNPSAGTGGYTF; cdr3_nt: TGTGCCAGCAGTAACCCATCAGCCGGCACGGGTGGCTACACCTTC